This TCR beta chain stems from a study of cytomegalovirus exposure and HLA in healthy donors. The germline V gene encodes CDR1 MDHEN and CDR2 SYDVKM. Trimming shortened V by 6 bases and J by 5 bases, and 13 bases separated the two germline ends. The CDR3 runs 14 residues. Study conclusions and caveats: Earlier analysis looked at TCR beta V segments, and most were productive about 87% or about 30% of the time. The availability of immune exposure information extended only to CMV serostatus.

This clone appeared a few times. No antigen is known for it. The PCR was carried out with 60 Vbeta primers and 13 Jbeta primers. Profiled with immunoSEQ multiplex PCR; TCRdb holds only in-frame clones, not every one. The profile covers 110,000 or so clones, with less than 80% appearing a single time and 1.3% taken by the ten largest. The receptor was derived from a man younger than 45 in good health and CMV-seronegative. Material for sequencing was PBMCs. The gene calls are TRBV28 and TRBJ1-4; D not resolved. Here the CDR3 reads CASSKGGLNEKLFF. DNA of the CDR3: TGTGCCAGCAGCAAGGGAGGGCTCAATGAAAAACTGTTTTTT.